The T cell receptor beta chain under discussion was sequenced for a study of vaccination effects on CD4 cells after COVID-19. Study at large: Post-vaccine draws lagged the second dose by a median of 72 days.

In the case of this clone: Its antigen is still unknown.

Expansion of antigen-specific CD4+ T cells with viral peptide pools was carried out by the ViraFEST assay before sequencing. Culture proceeded for under twelve days, and CD4+ T cells were then isolated. Each participant received a vaccine that was either BNT162b2 or mRNA-1273, given as two doses. On day 3 and again on day 7, half the medium was replaced with IL-2 medium. V lost 6 bases and J lost 2; bases outside the gene matches: 25. CDR1 is MNHEY and CDR2 is SMNVEV in the germline V gene (reference sequence). The CDR3 is made up of 23 amino acids. Repertoires were generated with immunoSEQ multiplex PCR, while TCRdb's copy carries only in-frame clones and drops some. Counted here are tens of thousands of clones, 77% occurring once; the ten biggest clones make up under 1.2%.

This specimen was CD4+ T cells from PBMCs cultured with HCoV-OC43 spike peptides, taken after COVID-19 vaccination. Subset defined: HCoV-OC43 spike overlapping peptide pool stimulation. This receptor was obtained from a human donor who received a COVID-19 vaccine. The chain uses TRBV27 and TRBJ2-3, with 14 bases matching TRBD2. CDR3 sequence (DNA): TGTGCCAGCAGCCGAAGACTCATTACGGGACTAGCGGGGGTCCTTTCTGCCACAGATACGCAGTATTTT. Residues: CASSRRLITGLAGVLSATDTQYF.